This T cell receptor (beta chain) was observed in a study of cytomegalovirus exposure and HLA in healthy donors. There are 15 residues in the CDR3. Germline V gives CDR1 MNHEY, CDR2 SMNVEV (reference sequence). With 60 Vbeta and 13 Jbeta primers, the PCR was carried out. Generated by immunoSEQ multiplex PCR, the TCRdb table keeps only in-frame clones and is missing some. The sample carries fewer than 85,000 clones, more than 65% recorded once. This chain links TRBV27 with TRBJ2-5; 10 nucleotides align to TRBD1. The DNA matches TRBJ2-7 better at its end, which makes the J call doubtful. This clonotype originated in a male donor in good health and CMV-seropositive. Sequencing was performed on PBMCs. CDR3 coding DNA: TGTGCCAGCAGTTTATCGGGGGGGACAGGGGACGAGCAGTACTTC. Protein sequence: CASSLSGGTGDEQYF.